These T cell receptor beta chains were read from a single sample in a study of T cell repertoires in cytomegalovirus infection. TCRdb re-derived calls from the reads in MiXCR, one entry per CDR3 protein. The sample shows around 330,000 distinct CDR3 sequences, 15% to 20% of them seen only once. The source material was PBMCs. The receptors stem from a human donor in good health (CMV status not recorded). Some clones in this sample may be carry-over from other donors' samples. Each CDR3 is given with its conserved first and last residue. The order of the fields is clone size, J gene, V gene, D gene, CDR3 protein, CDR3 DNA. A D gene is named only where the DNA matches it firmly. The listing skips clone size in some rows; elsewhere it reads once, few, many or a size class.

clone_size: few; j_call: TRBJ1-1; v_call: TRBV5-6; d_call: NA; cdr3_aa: CASSFPHTEAFF; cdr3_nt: TGTGCCAGCAGCTTTCCGCACACTGAAGCTTTCTTT
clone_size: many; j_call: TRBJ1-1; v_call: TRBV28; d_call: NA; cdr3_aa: CASSPDYNTEAFF; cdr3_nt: TGTGCCAGCAGCCCCGATTATAACACTGAAGCTTTCTTT
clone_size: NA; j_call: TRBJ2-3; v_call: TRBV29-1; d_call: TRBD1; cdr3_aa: CSETGTSTDTQYF; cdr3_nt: TGCAGCGAGACAGGGACCAGCACAGATACGCAGTATTTT
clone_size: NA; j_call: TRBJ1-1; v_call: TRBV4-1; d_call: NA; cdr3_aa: CASSSRAGVNTEAFF; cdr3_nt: TGCGCCAGCAGTAGCAGAGCGGGAGTGAACACTGAAGCTTTCTTT
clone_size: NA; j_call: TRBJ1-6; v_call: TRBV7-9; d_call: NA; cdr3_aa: CASRTQGALNSPLHF; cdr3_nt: TGTGCCAGCAGGACGCAGGGAGCACTCAATTCACCCCTCCACTTT
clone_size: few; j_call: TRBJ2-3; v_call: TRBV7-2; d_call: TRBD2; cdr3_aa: CASSFGTSSDTQYF; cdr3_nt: TGTGCCAGCAGCTTCGGGACTAGTTCCGATACGCAGTATTTT
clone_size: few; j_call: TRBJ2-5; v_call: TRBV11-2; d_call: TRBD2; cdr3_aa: CASSLEGSGGQETQYF; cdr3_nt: TGTGCCAGCAGCTTAGAGGGTAGCGGGGGGCAAGAGACCCAGTACTTC
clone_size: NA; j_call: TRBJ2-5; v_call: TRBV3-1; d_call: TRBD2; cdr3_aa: CASSPRLAGQYF; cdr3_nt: TGTGCCAGCAGCCCACGACTAGCGGGACAGTACTTC
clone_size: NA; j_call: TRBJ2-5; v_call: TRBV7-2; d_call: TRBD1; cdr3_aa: CASSISGQPEKTQYF; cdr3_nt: TGTGCCAGCAGCATATCGGGACAGCCAGAGAAGACCCAGTACTTC
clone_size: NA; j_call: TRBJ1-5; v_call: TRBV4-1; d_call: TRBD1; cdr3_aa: CASSPGQASNQPQHF; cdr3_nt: TGCGCCAGCAGCCCGGGACAGGCTTCCAATCAGCCCCAGCATTTT
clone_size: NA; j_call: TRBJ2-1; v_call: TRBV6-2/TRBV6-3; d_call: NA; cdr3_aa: CASSSTPAGAGQQFF; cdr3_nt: TGTGCCAGCAGTTCCACCCCCGCGGGGGCGGGGCAGCAGTTCTTC
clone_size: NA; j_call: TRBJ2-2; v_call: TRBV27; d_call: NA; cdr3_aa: CASSFAGDTGELFF; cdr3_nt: TGTGCCAGCAGTTTCGCAGGGGACACCGGGGAGCTGTTTTTT
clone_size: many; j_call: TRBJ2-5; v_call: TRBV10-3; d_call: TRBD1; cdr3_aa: CAIRGTGGLETQYF; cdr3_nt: TGTGCCATCAGGGGGACAGGGGGACTGGAGACCCAGTACTTC
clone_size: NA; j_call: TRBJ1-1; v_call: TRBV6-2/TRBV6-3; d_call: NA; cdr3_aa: CASSPDVMNTEAFF; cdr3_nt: TGTGCCAGCAGTCCGGACGTTATGAACACTGAAGCTTTCTTT